The rows below give T cell receptor beta chains drawn from one sample of a study of resident and recirculating memory T cells in vitiligo. Data came from immunoSEQ multiplex PCR; TCRdb stores just in-frame clones and leaves some out. The sample includes approximately 69,000 clones, roughly nine tenths of them seen just once. Input material: blood. The receptors stem from a male donor with vitiligo. Each CDR3 is given with its conserved first and last residue. A D gene is named only where the DNA matches it firmly. Clone size, where shown, is once, few, many, or a class for clones that have expanded.

>TRBV7-2|-|-|TRBJ1-2
TGTGCCAGCAGCTTAGAACTCGGGGGTGGCTATGGCTACACCTTC
CASSLELGGGYGYTF
>TRBV19|TRBD1|-|TRBJ2-7
TGTGCCAGTACTCTGACAGGGGGGTCCTACGAGCAGTACTTC
CASTLTGGSYEQYF
>TRBV19|-|-|TRBJ2-2
TGTGCCAGTAGTATAGTGGCTGCGAACACCGGGGAGCTGTTTTTT
CASSIVAANTGELFF
>TRBV25-1|-|-|TRBJ1-1
TGTGCCAGCAGTGGTCAGAAGAACACTGAAGCTTTCTTT
CASSGQKNTEAFF
>TRBV4-3|-|-|TRBJ1-3
TGCGCCAGCAGCCCGAACCAGGGAAACACCATATATTTT
CASSPNQGNTIYF
>TRBV7-9|TRBD1|-|TRBJ2-7
TGTGCCAGCAGTGAGGGCTTATTGGGACAGGGGCAGGTTCAAGAGCAGTACTTC
CASSEGLLGQGQVQEQYF
>TRBV7-9|-|-|TRBJ1-5
TGTGCCAGCAGCTTAATGCCCCCGGGACAGCCCCAGCATTTT
CASSLMPPGQPQHF
>TRBV11-3|-|-|TRBJ2-7
TGTGCCAGCAGCTCCGCGTCCACGGAGCAGTACTTC
CASSSASTEQYF
>TRBV5-1|-|few|TRBJ2-1
TGCGCCAGCAGCTTGGGGGGCAGGGACAATGAGCAGTTCTTC
CASSLGGRDNEQFF
>TRBV6-6|TRBD1|-|TRBJ1-1
TGTGCCAGCAGTTATGCGGAGGGGGCCACTGAAGCTTTCTTT
CASSYAEGATEAFF
>TRBV4-3|-|-|TRBJ1-2
TGCGCCAGCAGCCAAGATCGGCGGGACCGCTACACCTTC
CASSQDRRDRYTF
>TRBV5-1|-|-|TRBJ2-3
TGCGCCAGCAGCTCGGCAGGGGCAGATACGCAGTATTTT
CASSSAGADTQYF
>TRBV9|TRBD1|-|TRBJ2-2
TGTGCCAGCAGCATAGGACAGGGGAGCGGGACCACCGGGGAGCTGTTTTTT
CASSIGQGSGTTGELFF
>TRBV7-9|TRBD2|-|TRBJ2-5
TGTGCCAGCTCCCTCGGGGGGACGGAGACCCAGTACTTC
CASSLGGTETQYF
>TRBV6-5|-|-|TRBJ1-6
TGTGCCAGCAGTCCAATCGGAACAAGAAGCGGACCCCTCCACTTT
CASSPIGTRSGPLHF
>TRBV6-6|-|-|TRBJ2-5
TGTGCCAGCAGTTACAGGGGGATCCAAGAGACCCAGTACTTC
CASSYRGIQETQYF
>TRBV2|-|-|TRBJ1-2
TGTGCCAGCAGTAGCCAGGGGTATAATGGCTACACCTTC
CASSSQGYNGYTF
>TRBV28|TRBD1|-|TRBJ1-6
TGTGCCAGCAATTGGGACAGAGATAATTCACCCCTCCACTTT
CASNWDRDNSPLHF
>TRBV6-5|TRBD1|-|TRBJ1-1
TGTGCCAGCCTGTCAGGGGGCGAGAACACTGAAGCTTTCTTT
CASLSGGENTEAFF
>TRBV6-1|TRBD2|-|TRBJ2-7
TGTGCCAGCAGTGCCCCCGGGACTAGCGGGGGATACTCCTACGAGCAGTACTTC
CASSAPGTSGGYSYEQYF
>TRBV5-1|TRBD1|once|TRBJ2-7
TGCGCCAGCACCCCGGGGACAGGGGCCCTCGAGCAGTACTTC
CASTPGTGALEQYF
>TRBV19|TRBD1|once|TRBJ2-5
TGTGCCAGTAATCCGGGACAGGGAATGGAGACCCAGTACTTC
CASNPGQGMETQYF
>TRBV27|TRBD1|-|TRBJ1-6
TGTGCCAGCAGCCGATCAACAGGGGATTCACCCCTCCACTTT
CASSRSTGDSPLHF
>TRBV6-6|TRBD1|-|TRBJ1-1
TGTGCCAGCAGTTACTCTTCGGGACAGGGGATCGCTGAAGCTTTCTTT
CASSYSSGQGIAEAFF
>TRBV27|TRBD2|-|TRBJ2-3
TGTGCCAGCCCAAATCGGGCGGGAGGCACAGATACGCAGTATTTT
CASPNRAGGTDTQYF
>TRBV7-9|TRBD1|-|TRBJ1-4
TGTGCCAGCAGCCTAACCGGGACAGGGAGTGAAAAACTGTTTTTT
CASSLTGTGSEKLFF
>TRBV23-1|TRBD1|-|TRBJ2-1
TGCGCCAGCAGTCAATCGGGACAGGGGGGGAGCAATGAGCAGTTCTTC
CASSQSGQGGSNEQFF
>TRBV5-1|-|once|TRBJ2-5
TGCGCCAGCAGCGGGGGCGCACCAGAGACCCAGTACTTC
CASSGGAPETQYF
>TRBV5-6|-|-|TRBJ2-7
TGTGCCAGCAGCTTAGGTCGGGCGAGGGTGGGGGAGCAGTACTTC
CASSLGRARVGEQYF
>TRBV5-1|TRBD1|-|TRBJ2-7
TGCGCCAGCCGTCCGGCAGGGGGCTCCTACGAGCAGTACTTC
CASRPAGGSYEQYF
>TRBV15|-|-|TRBJ1-5
TGTGCCACCAGCAGACGCAGTATCAATCAGCCCCAGCATTTT
CATSRRSINQPQHF
>TRBV6-6|-|-|TRBJ2-7
TGTGCCAGCACTAGTACAAGCTACGAGCAGTACTTC
CASTSTSYEQYF
>TRBV9|TRBD1|-|TRBJ2-5
TGTGCCAGCACCGGGACAGGACAAGAGACCCAGTACTTC
CASTGTGQETQYF
>TRBV7-9|TRBD1|-|TRBJ2-7
TGTGCCAGCAGCTTGGGGACAGGAGCCTACGAGCAGTACTTC
CASSLGTGAYEQYF
>TRBV9|TRBD1|-|TRBJ2-7
TGTGCCAGCAGCGTAGGGGACAGGGGTTCCTACGAGCAGTACTTC
CASSVGDRGSYEQYF
>TRBV7-9|-|-|TRBJ2-1
TGTGCCAGCAGCTTAAACGGGGGAGTCCACAATGAGCAGTTCTTC
CASSLNGGVHNEQFF
>TRBV28|TRBD2|-|TRBJ2-7
TGTGCCAGCAGGGGGGGGGCCTACGAGCAGTACTTC
CASRGGAYEQYF
>TRBV5-8|-|-|TRBJ1-2
TGTGCCAGCAGCTTGTCAGGGGCGGATGGCTACACCTTC
CASSLSGADGYTF
>TRBV5-8|-|-|TRBJ2-1
TGTGCCAGCAGCTTGGAGAGACAAGCGGACAATGAGCAGTTCTTC
CASSLERQADNEQFF
>TRBV27|-|-|TRBJ2-5
TGTGCCAGCAGTTTATTCGGGTATGGGAGAGAGACCCAGTACTTC
CASSLFGYGRETQYF
>TRBV5-8|TRBD1|-|TRBJ1-3
TGTGCCAGCAGCTTGATACAGGGGGCTTCTGGAAACACCATATATTTT
CASSLIQGASGNTIYF
>TRBV6-1|-|-|TRBJ1-6
TGTGCCAGCAGTGAAAGTAGGGGGGGAAATTCACCCCTCCACTTT
CASSESRGGNSPLHF
>TRBV19|-|-|TRBJ1-2
TGTGCCACCTTTACGCGTGGCTACACCTTC
CATFTRGYTF
>TRBV10-3|-|once|TRBJ1-1
TGTGCCACGGTTCCCTCAAGAGGCATGAACACTGAAGCTTTCTTT
CATVPSRGMNTEAFF
>TRBV6-1|TRBD1|-|TRBJ1-2
TGTGCCAGCAGGACAGGGGATCCCTATGGCTACACCTTC
CASRTGDPYGYTF
>TRBV5-6|TRBD1|few|TRBJ1-6
TGTGCCAGCACCATTTCGACCGGGACAGGGGGTTTGCGGCCCCTCCACTTT
CASTISTGTGGLRPLHF
>TRBV9|TRBD2|-|TRBJ2-3
TGTGCCAGCAGCGTCTCCCTAGCGGGGGGGCCGGATACGCAGTATTTT
CASSVSLAGGPDTQYF